These 9 T cell receptor beta chains originate from one sample sequenced in a study of T cells in tuberculosis. Thawed, overnight-rested PBMC were stained with GMM-loaded CD1B tetramer, viability dye and anti-CD3, then sorted. C32 glucose monomycolate from Rhodococcus equi was loaded onto the CD1B tetramers. TCRdb's table, derived via immunoSEQ multiplex PCR, lists solely in-frame clones and lacks some. Among nearly 60,000 clones, around 90% were seen once, and the ten largest hold just over 20%. Sequencing input: CD1b-GMM tetramer-negative cells sorted from PBMCs. These TCRs come from an adult woman with latent tuberculosis.

The chain combines TRBV7-9 with TRBJ1-1; 10 bases are shared with TRBD1. The CDR3 is 17 residues long. The V segment lost 6 bases and the J segment 1 base; nucleotides outside the gene matches: 11. The germline CDR1 and CDR2 sequences are SEHNR and FQNEAQ (reference sequence). CDR3 in DNA: TGTGCCAGCAGACCCTGGGGGACAGGGGTTACGAACACTGAAGCTTTCTTT. Translated: CASRPWGTGVTNTEAFF.

The CDR3 sequence: CSVLGAQTSSEQYF. The CDR3 nucleotides are TGCAGCGTTCTAGGAGCTCAGACTAGTTCGGAGCAGTACTTC. The rearrangement links TRBV29-1 to TRBJ2-7; the D gene is possibly TRBD2 (6 bases). Trimming took off 5 bases at V and 7 bases at J, with 21 bases between the two ends. The length of the CDR3 is 14 residues. Germline loops: CDR1 SQVTM, CDR2 ANQGSEA.

In nucleotides, the CDR3 is TGTGCCAGCAGCTTAGGGCAGGAGTACTTC. It codes for CASSLGQEYF. This rearrangement joins TRBV7-3 to TRBJ2-7; no clear D. Trimming took 2 bases from V and 11 from J, leaving 7 bases between them. Germline V gene lookup returns CDR1 SGHTA and CDR2 FQGTGA. The CDR3 sequence is 10 residues long.

This clone was seen once. J is TRBJ2-1 and V is TRBV25-1; 10 positions match TRBD2. Germline trimming cut 3 bases from V and 5 bases from J; bases unmatched to any gene: 7. This CDR3 contains 16 residues. Germline V gene lookup returns CDR1 MGHDK and CDR2 SYGVNS. CDR3 protein: CASSDGLAGVNNEQFF. The CDR3 DNA reads as TGTGCCAGCAGTGATGGGCTAGCGGGAGTTAACAATGAGCAGTTCTTC. The whole variable domain, filled in from reference TRBV25-1 and TRBJ2-1, reads EADIYQTPRYLVIGTGKKITLECSQTMGHDKMYWYQQDPGMELHLIHYSYGVNSTEKGDLSSESTVSRIRTEHFPLTLESARPSHTSQYLCASSDGLAGVNNEQFFGPGTRLTVL.

The CDR3 DNA follows: TGTGCCAGCAGTCAGGACAGGGGCTATGGCTACACCTTC. It codes for CASSQDRGYGYTF. The chain joins TRBV6-5 to TRBJ1-2, with 9 nucleotides matching TRBD1. Trimming removed 5 bases from V and 4 bases from J; junction bases left unmatched: 2. Germline V gene sequence: CDR1 MNHEY, CDR2 SVGAGI. The CDR3 consists of 13 residues.

This chain uses TRBV4-2 with TRBJ2-3; no definite D call. The CDR3 length is 12 residues. The V end was cut by 0 bases, the J end by 14 bases, with 12 bases between. CDR1 LGHNA and CDR2 YNFKEQ come from the germline V gene. This CDR3 is CASSQDWQERYF. The CDR3 DNA sequence: TGTGCCAGCAGCCAAGATTGGCAGGAAAGGTATTTT.

The V call is TRBV2, the J call TRBJ2-1, with a weak D call TRBD2 (7 bases). This CDR3 spans 13 amino acids. Germline V gives CDR1 SNHLY, CDR2 FYNNEI. Trimming stripped 7 bases from V and 7 bases from J, with 14 bases between. The CDR3 nucleotides read TGTGCCAGCACCTGGGGGGGCCGGAATGAGCAGTTCTTC. It encodes CASTWGGRNEQFF.

J is TRBJ1-2 and V is TRBV28, with a weak D call TRBD1 (5 bases). This CDR3 region has 13 residues. Trimming shortened V by 7 bases and J by 7 bases, and 16 bases separated the two germline ends. Germline V lookup: CDR1 MDHEN, CDR2 SYDVKM. The CDR3 coding sequence is TGTGCCAGCAAGGCAGGGTCGCTATCTGGCTACACCTTC. Its protein product is CASKAGSLSGYTF.

V is TRBV7-9 and J is TRBJ1-2; no clear D gene. Between the trimmed V and J ends, which lost 0 bases and 0 bases, there was a span of 11 bases. CDR1 and CDR2 (germline): SEHNR, FQNEAQ (reference sequence). This CDR3 region has 16 residues. In nucleotides, the CDR3 is TGTGCCAGCAGCTTAGCGCCGGTCGGGGCTAACTATGGCTACACCTTC. As protein: CASSLAPVGANYGYTF.